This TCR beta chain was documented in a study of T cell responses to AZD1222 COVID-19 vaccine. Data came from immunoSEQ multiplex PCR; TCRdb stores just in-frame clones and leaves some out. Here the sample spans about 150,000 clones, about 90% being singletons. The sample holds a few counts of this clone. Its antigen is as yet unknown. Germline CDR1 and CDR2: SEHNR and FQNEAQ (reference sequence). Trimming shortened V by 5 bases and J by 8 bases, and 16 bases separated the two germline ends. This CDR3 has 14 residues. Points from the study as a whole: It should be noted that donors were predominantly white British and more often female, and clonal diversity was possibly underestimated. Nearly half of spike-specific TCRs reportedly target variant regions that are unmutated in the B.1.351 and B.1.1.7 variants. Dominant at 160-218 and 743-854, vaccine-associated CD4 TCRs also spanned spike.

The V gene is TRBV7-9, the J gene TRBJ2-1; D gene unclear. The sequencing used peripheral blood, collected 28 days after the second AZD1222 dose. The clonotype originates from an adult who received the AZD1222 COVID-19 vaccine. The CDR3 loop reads CASSPSKTSDEQFF. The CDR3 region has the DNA TGTGCCAGCAGCCCTTCTAAGACCAGCGATGAGCAGTTCTTC.